This T cell receptor beta chain was identified in a study of T-cell memory formation after mild COVID-19. A few counts support this clonotype. Its antigen remains unidentified. Study findings and constraints: Clones contracting day 15 to 85 were balanced CD4/CD8; later expanders leaned CD4+.

Each CDR3 protein is one row after TCRdb ran MiXCR on the 5' RACE reads. The sample holds 190,000 or so distinct CDR3 sequences, about 10% seen once. Material for sequencing was PBMCs or a T cell subset sorted from them (not recorded which). This TCR derives from a young man who had mild COVID-19 (a few samples of this study predate the infection). Cell type and time point are not known.

In DNA, the CDR3 is TGTGCCAGCAGCTCCGGTCCAGGTGGCTACACCTTC. This encodes CASSSGPGGYTF. The chain carries TRBV7-9 and TRBJ1-2; D call uncertain. V lost 4 bases and J 7 bases, leaving 10 bases between the germline ends. CDR3 length equals 12 residues. CDR1 is SEHNR, CDR2 FQNEAQ, per germline (reference sequence).